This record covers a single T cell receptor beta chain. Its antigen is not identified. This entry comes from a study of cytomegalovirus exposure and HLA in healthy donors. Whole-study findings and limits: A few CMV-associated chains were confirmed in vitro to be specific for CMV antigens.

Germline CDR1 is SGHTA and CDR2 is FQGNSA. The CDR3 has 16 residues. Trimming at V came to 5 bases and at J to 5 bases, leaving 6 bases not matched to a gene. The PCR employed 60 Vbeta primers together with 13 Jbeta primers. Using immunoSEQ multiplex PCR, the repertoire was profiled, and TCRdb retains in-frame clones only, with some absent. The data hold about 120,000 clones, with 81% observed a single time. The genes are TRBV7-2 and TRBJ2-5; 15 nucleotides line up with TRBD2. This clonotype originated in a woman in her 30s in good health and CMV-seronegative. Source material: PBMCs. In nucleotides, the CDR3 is TGTGCCAGCAGCAAATGGACTAGCGGGAGGGGGGAGACCCAGTACTTC. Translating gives CASSKWTSGRGETQYF.